The 28 T cell receptor beta chains given below trace back to one sample, sequenced in a study of tumor-infiltrating lymphocytes in localized non-small cell lung cancer. Only in-frame clones appear in the TCRdb table, and some are missing; sequencing was by immunoSEQ multiplex PCR. This sample yields 7,300 or so clones, of which around 64% are seen a single time; about 13% belongs to the top ten. The sequencing input was uninvolved lung tissue not adjacent to the tumor. The receptors stem from a human donor with non-small cell lung cancer.

The V and J genes are TRBV5-6 and TRBJ1-1; D is unresolved. Germline assignment: CDR1 SGHDT and CDR2 YYEEEE. The ends were cut back, 3 bases at V and 6 bases at J, with 30 bases in the middle. The CDR3 loop spans 19 amino acids. CDR3 nucleotides: TGTGCCAGCAGCTACCTCCTTCAATTCGGGAGGGCTGCACCTCCTGAAGCTTTCTTT. Amino acids: CASSYLLQFGRAAPPEAFF.

This chain connects TRBV7-2 to TRBJ2-7; 7 nucleotides align to TRBD2. J lost 7 bases, V lost 1 base, and 10 bases had no gene match. CDR1 and CDR2 from the germline V gene are SGHTA and FQGNSA. This CDR3 has 15 residues. CDR3 in DNA: TGTGCCAGCAGCTTAGGTCTGCCTCGGGGGGAAGAGCAGTACTTC. This gives the protein CASSLGLPRGEEQYF.

This rearrangement joins TRBV2 to TRBJ2-5, with D maybe TRBD1 (6 bases). CDR1 SNHLY and CDR2 FYNNEI come from the germline V gene. The CDR3 extends over 13 amino acids. V dropped 5 bases and J dropped 2 bases, with 9 bases sitting between them. The DNA for the CDR3 is TGTGCCAGCAGTTTAGACAGGCAAGAGACCCAGTACTTC. Translation gives CASSLDRQETQYF.

The chain has TRBV9 and TRBJ1-1; D is uncertain. The CDR3 spans 12 residues. Trimming took off 0 bases at V and 3 bases at J, with 3 bases between the two ends. Germline CDR1 reads SGDLS; CDR2 reads YYNGEE. DNA of the CDR3: TGTGCCAGCAGCGTAGAGGACACTGAAGCTTTCTTT. Residues: CASSVEDTEAFF.

In its sample, this clone was seen a few times. This chain links TRBV2 with TRBJ2-7; a possible D gene is TRBD1 (6 bases). Trimming pared 0 bases from V and 1 base from J, leaving 22 bases between. CDR3 length: 19 amino acids. In germline, CDR1 is SNHLY, CDR2 FYNNEI. CDR3 bases: TGTGCCAGCAGTGAAGCGGATCAAGGGGGAAGTTTTAGTTCCTACGAGCAGTACTTC. It is translated as CASSEADQGGSFSSYEQYF.

CDR3 sequence reads: CSIDRANTGELFF. CDR3 coding DNA: TGCAGCATAGACAGGGCGAACACCGGGGAGCTGTTTTTT. This sequence joins TRBV29-1 and TRBJ2-2; 7 nucleotides align to TRBD1. CDR1 is SQVTM and CDR2 is ANQGSEA in the germline V gene. The CDR3 length is 13 residues. Unmatched junction bases numbered 3, after V lost 8 bases and J lost 0 bases.

This chain links TRBV7-8 with TRBJ2-1; no clear D. Germline V lookup: CDR1 SGHVS, CDR2 FQNEAQ. The CDR3 is made up of 13 amino acids. V was trimmed by 3 bases and J by 7 bases, leaving 10 bases between them. Written as DNA, the CDR3 is TGTGCCAGCAGCTTGAGCAAACGGAATGAGCAGTTCTTC. Translation: CASSLSKRNEQFF.

This clone was found once. This chain links TRBV14 with TRBJ2-6, with a possible D match to TRBD2 (6 bases). Trimming stripped 3 bases from V and 3 bases from J, with 15 bases between. Germline V CDR1 and CDR2: SGHDN, FVKESK. The CDR3 loop spans 17 amino acids. In nucleotides, the CDR3 is TGTGCCAGCAGCCACCTACCCGGGAGAAGTGGGGCCAACGTCCTGACTTTC. This codes for CASSHLPGRSGANVLTF.

This clone was observed a single time. The chain employs TRBV5-1 and TRBJ2-4, with 12 bases fitting TRBD1. The trim removed 3 bases at V and 8 bases at J, leaving 6 bases unmatched. Looked up from germline, CDR1 is SGHRS and CDR2 is YFSETQ. The length of the CDR3 is 15 residues. CDR3 protein: CASSSGTGGYDIQYF. CDR3 nucleotides: TGCGCCAGCAGCTCCGGGACAGGGGGCTATGACATTCAGTACTTC.

The chain uses TRBV29-1 and TRBJ1-1; D may be TRBD1 (5 bases). Germline-derived CDR1 and CDR2 are SQVTM and ANQGSEA. With 5 bases removed from V and 6 bases from J, the gap between germline ends came to 10 bases. The CDR3 extends over 11 amino acids. Here the CDR3 reads CSVYRRPEAFF. The CDR3 coding sequence is TGCAGCGTTTACAGGCGCCCTGAAGCTTTCTTT.

The rearrangement joins TRBV30 to TRBJ1-6; D is ambiguous. This CDR3 has 15 residues. Germline V gene sequence: CDR1 GTSNPN, CDR2 SVGIG (reference sequence). V was pared by 7 bases and J by 0 bases, with 13 bases between. CDR3 region: CAFKRGSSYNSPLHF. CDR3 DNA sequence: TGTGCCTTTAAACGGGGAAGCTCCTATAATTCACCCCTCCACTTT. Drawing the rest from reference TRBV30 and TRBJ1-6, the complete variable domain is SQTIHQWPATLVQPVGSPLSLECTVEGTSNPNLYWYRQAAGRGLQLLFYSVGIGQISSEVPQNLSASRPQDRQFILSSKKLLLSDSGFYLCAFKRGSSYNSPLHFGNGTRLTVT.

CDR3 region: CAWTRTAETQYF. The CDR3 coding sequence is TGTGCCTGGACCCGGACCGCCGAGACCCAGTACTTC. The chain combines TRBV30 with TRBJ2-5; D call uncertain. V was pared by 4 bases and J by 5 bases, with 11 bases between. Germline CDR1 and CDR2: GTSNPN and SVGIG (reference sequence). The CDR3 runs 12 residues.

The chain uses TRBV19 and TRBJ1-5; 9 bases map to TRBD1. Per germline, CDR1 LNHDA and CDR2 SQIVND (reference sequence). Trimming removed 8 bases from V and 2 bases from J; junction bases left unmatched: 19. The CDR3 extends over 19 amino acids. CDR3 sequence: CASSHRQGQGLFGNQPQHF. DNA of the CDR3: TGTGCCAGTTCCCACCGACAGGGACAGGGATTATTTGGCAATCAGCCCCAGCATTTT.

This chain links TRBV2 with TRBJ2-2, with D possibly being TRBD1 (5 bases). The V end was cut by 6 bases, the J end by 6 bases, with 11 bases between. The CDR3 is 13 amino acids. CDR1 SNHLY and CDR2 FYNNEI come from the germline V gene. The CDR3 protein is CASRSGLSGELFF. CDR3 DNA sequence: TGTGCCAGCAGATCAGGGTTATCCGGGGAGCTGTTTTTT. The full variable domain, its missing parts supplied by reference TRBV2 and TRBJ2-2, is EPEVTQTPSHQVTQMGQEVILRCVPISNHLYFYWYRQILGQKVEFLVSFYNNEISEKSEIFDDQFSVERPDGSNFTLKIRSTKLEDSAMYFCASRSGLSGELFFGEGSRLTVL.

The table lists this clone with a few counts. The chain recombines TRBV19 with TRBJ1-2, with 9 positions matching TRBD1. CDR3 length: 14 amino acids. J lost 8 bases, V lost 5 bases, and 9 bases had no gene match. In germline, CDR1 is LNHDA, CDR2 SQIVND (reference sequence). CDR3 in amino acids: CASSDRDRAFGYTF. The CDR3 DNA reads as TGTGCCAGTAGTGATAGGGACAGGGCATTCGGCTACACCTTC.

This chain connects TRBV11-2 to TRBJ2-1, with D perhaps TRBD2 (6 bases). The CDR3 contains 15 residues. From germline, CDR1 is SGHAT and CDR2 FQNNGV. Trimming took off 5 bases at V and 0 bases at J, with 11 bases between the two ends. The CDR3 loop reads CASSPSGYSYNEQFF. The CDR3 nucleotides are TGTGCCAGCAGCCCAAGCGGGTACTCCTACAATGAGCAGTTCTTC.

The rearrangement uses TRBV21-1 and TRBJ1-1. TRBV21-1 is a recognized pseudogene. The CDR3 totals 16 residues. CDR3 sequence reads: CASSKAVGVANTEAFF. CDR3 in DNA: TGTGCCAGCAGCAAAGCGGTCGGAGTGGCGAACACTGAAGCTTTCTTT.

This clone was observed a single time. The chain couples TRBV9 to TRBJ2-7, with 8 bases that match TRBD1. Germline loops: CDR1 SGDLS, CDR2 YYNGEE. CDR3 size: 14 residues. Losses at the gene ends were 3 bases for V and 5 bases for J; bases not matched to a gene: 7. The CDR3: CASSAGQGTDEQYF. The CDR3 DNA reads as TGTGCCAGCAGCGCCGGACAGGGAACGGACGAGCAGTACTTC.

CDR3 in DNA: TGTGCCAGCAGCCCCTGGCGACGGATGAACACTGAAGCTTTCTTT. Translating it yields CASSPWRRMNTEAFF. The chain couples TRBV7-2 to TRBJ1-1; D remains unclear. The CDR3 is 15 amino acids. Germline V gene data show CDR1 as SGHTA and CDR2 as FQGNSA. The V end was cut by 5 bases, the J end by 0 bases, with 13 bases between.

In its sample, this clone was seen a few times. This chain links TRBV10-3 with TRBJ1-1; 7 bases are a match to TRBD1. Germline loops: CDR1 ENHRY, CDR2 SYGVKD. V shed 0 bases, J shed 1 base, and the junction held 2 bases outside the gene matches. The CDR3 sequence is 15 residues long. This CDR3 reads CAISESGTENTEAFF. CDR3 DNA sequence: TGTGCCATCAGTGAGTCGGGGACAGAGAACACTGAAGCTTTCTTT.

The V gene is TRBV9, the J gene TRBJ2-6; TRBD2 might be the D (5 bases). Germline loops: CDR1 SGDLS, CDR2 YYNGEE. The CDR3 contains 15 residues. Deletions cut 0 bases from V and 1 base from J, with 5 bases between. This chain's CDR3 is CASSVERSGANVLTF. The DNA of the CDR3 is TGTGCCAGCAGCGTAGAGCGGTCTGGGGCCAACGTCCTGACTTTC.

The V and J genes are TRBV5-6 and TRBJ1-1; the D gene is possibly TRBD1 (6 bases). Germline assignment: CDR1 SGHDT and CDR2 YYEEEE. The CDR3 runs 18 residues. V was clipped by 2 bases and J by 4 bases, with 24 bases between them. DNA for the CDR3: TGTGCCAGCAGCTTAGAAAGGGGAACAGGGACTCGCTTCACTGAAGCTTTCTTT. Translated: CASSLERGTGTRFTEAFF.

In this sample, this clone turned up a few times. The chain recombines TRBV7-9 with TRBJ2-5; a weak D match, TRBD1 (7 bases). The germline V and J ends were trimmed by 5 bases and 1 base, with 17 bases remaining between them. The germline V gene has CDR1 SEHNR and CDR2 FQNEAQ (reference sequence). The CDR3 loop spans 16 amino acids. As DNA, the CDR3 is TGTGCCAGCAGCACGACCCAGGGGGGACTCCAAGAGACCCAGTACTTC. Translated: CASSTTQGGLQETQYF.

The sample holds one count of this clone. The genes are TRBV7-2 and TRBJ2-1; 10 bases map to TRBD1. Unmatched junction bases numbered 4, after V lost 4 bases and J lost 10 bases. The CDR3 has 13 residues. Germline CDR1 reads SGHTA; CDR2 reads FQGNSA. CDR3 residues: CASSWTGGNEQFF. CDR3 DNA sequence: TGTGCCAGCAGCTGGACAGGGGGAAACGAGCAGTTCTTC.

The chain couples TRBV2 to TRBJ1-6; D is unresolved. The CDR3 has 14 residues. Germline assignment: CDR1 SNHLY and CDR2 FYNNEI. V dropped 5 bases and J dropped 12 bases, with 17 bases sitting between them. The DNA of the CDR3 is TGTGCCAGCAGTCCAGCTCGACACCCTGTACCCCTCCACTTT. Translating it yields CASSPARHPVPLHF.

This clone was detected once. The chain is built from TRBV5-1 and TRBJ1-4; tentatively, D is TRBD1 (6 bases). The CDR3 consists of 15 residues. The germline CDR1 and CDR2 sequences are SGHRS and YFSETQ. The V end lost 4 bases, the J end lost 5 bases, and 15 bases lay between the germline ends. The CDR3 DNA is TGCGCCAGCAGCCCCCTACAGGGACCAAATGAAAAACTGTTTTTT. Translating gives CASSPLQGPNEKLFF.

This rearrangement joins TRBV7-9 to TRBJ1-1, with D possibly being TRBD1 (6 bases). In germline, CDR1 is SEHNR, CDR2 FQNEAQ (reference sequence). The CDR3 is made up of 13 amino acids. The V and J ends lost 7 bases and 4 bases respectively, with 13 bases between them. In DNA form, the CDR3 reads TGTGCCAGCATTATACAAGGGGGCACTGAAGCTTTCTTT. Its translation is CASIIQGGTEAFF.

This clone was recorded only once. The V and J genes are TRBV2 and TRBJ2-7; 12 bases are shared with TRBD2. CDR3 length: 15 residues. The trim removed 7 bases at V and 6 bases at J, leaving 10 bases unmatched. Germline CDR1 reads SNHLY; CDR2 reads FYNNEI. CDR3 bases: TGTGCCAGCACCGAGTCGGCTAGCGGGGGGGGCGAGCAGTACTTC. It translates to CASTESASGGGEQYF.